The clone carrying this T cell receptor (beta chain) was detected only once. Assay used: immunoSEQ multiplex PCR; TCRdb lists only in-frame clones, some missing. The repertoire holds about 6,400 clones, with 55% to 75% as singletons. This sample was taken from a study of tumor-infiltrating lymphocytes in localized non-small cell lung cancer. Germline CDR1 is MNHEY and CDR2 is SVGAGI. The CDR3 loop spans 12 amino acids. The V gene lost 4 bases and the J gene lost 6 bases, with 9 bases spanning the gap. Sample: lung tumor tissue. This clonotype was sampled from a human donor with non-small cell lung cancer. The chain links TRBV6-5 to TRBJ1-1; D may be TRBD1 (6 bases). CDR3 DNA sequence: TGTGCCAGCAGTTTAGGGGGGGCTGAAGCTTTCTTT. The encoded protein is CASSLGGAEAFF.